The 29 T cell receptor beta chains below were found in one sample sequenced in a study of early T cells in non-severe SARS-CoV-2 infection. TCRdb reanalysed the 5' RACE reads using MiXCR and keeps one entry per CDR3 protein. The sample includes tens of thousands of distinct CDR3 sequences, 9.5% to 15% seen only once; the top ten take less than 3.5%. The sequenced sample was whole blood, obtained at baseline. These receptors were collected from an adult who was a healthcare worker with PCR-confirmed SARS-CoV-2 infection or an uninfected control (not recorded which).

The chain carries TRBV28 and TRBJ2-3; possibly TRBD1 for D (6 bases). Germline CDR1 and CDR2: MDHEN and SYDVKM. Trimming took off 4 bases at V and 0 bases at J, with 17 bases between the two ends. The CDR3 has 17 amino acids. The CDR3 DNA reads as TGTGCCAGCAGTTCCCCACAAAACAGGGCTAGCACAGATACGCAGTATTTT. The encoded protein is CASSSPQNRASTDTQYF.

This clonotype was recorded at least ten times. V and J are TRBV29-1 and TRBJ2-5; no clear D. Germline-derived CDR1 and CDR2 are SQVTM and ANQGSEA. V lost 4 bases and J 5 bases, leaving 11 bases between the germline ends. This CDR3 contains 12 residues. CDR3 sequence: CSVVPTSETQYF. Written as DNA, the CDR3 is TGCAGCGTTGTACCAACCAGTGAGACCCAGTACTTC.

J is TRBJ1-2 and V is TRBV18, with no clear D. This CDR3 is built from 15 residues. Germline values: CDR1 KGHSH, CDR2 LQKENI. The V and J ends lost 1 base and 2 bases respectively, with 11 bases between them. CDR3 sequence: CASSPQTVTNYGYTF. The CDR3 nucleotides read TGTGCCAGCTCACCACAAACAGTGACGAACTATGGCTACACCTTC. Based on the CDR3 plus reference TRBV18 and TRBJ1-2, the full variable domain is NAGVMQNPRHLVRRRGQEARLRCSPMKGHSHVYWYRQLPEEGLKFMVYLQKENIIDESGMPKERFSAEFPKEGPSILRIQQVVRGDSAAYFCASSPQTVTNYGYTFGSGTRLTVV.

In this sample, this clonotype turned up a few times. V and J are TRBV5-1 and TRBJ2-3; weak D call: TRBD2 (6 bases). The V gene's germline CDR1 is SGHRS and CDR2 YFSETQ. Trimming stripped 0 bases from V and 2 bases from J, with 13 bases between. The CDR3 covers 16 residues. CDR3 coding DNA: TGCGCCAGCAGCTTGGGGCTAGGGACTTACACAGATACGCAGTATTTT. This gives the protein CASSLGLGTYTDTQYF.

This clonotype was detected many times. The gene calls are TRBV28 and TRBJ1-5; 8 bases are a match to TRBD1. Germline V lookup: CDR1 MDHEN, CDR2 SYDVKM. V lost 2 bases, J lost 2 bases, and 5 bases stayed unmatched. The CDR3 consists of 16 residues. CDR3 protein: CASSLAETGGNQPQHF. In DNA, the CDR3 is TGTGCCAGCAGTTTAGCCGAGACAGGGGGCAATCAGCCCCAGCATTTT.

The chain joins TRBV20-1 to TRBJ2-7; D may be TRBD2 (7 bases). V dropped 0 bases and J dropped 6 bases, with 24 bases sitting between them. The CDR3 is 17 residues long. Germline V lookup: CDR1 DFQATT, CDR2 SNEGSKA (reference sequence). The chain's CDR3 is CSARDRTMAGAPPEQYF. The CDR3, as DNA: TGCAGTGCTAGAGATCGGACTATGGCGGGGGCCCCACCCGAGCAGTACTTC.

This clonotype showed up just a few times. This sequence joins TRBV5-5 and TRBJ1-1, with TRBD1 matching 10 bases. This CDR3 spans 15 amino acids. Germline values: CDR1 SGHKS, CDR2 YYEKEE (reference sequence). Trimming took 3 bases from V and 4 from J; bases not matched to a gene: 6. The CDR3 loop is CASSYYGTGVTEAFF. CDR3 DNA sequence: TGTGCCAGCAGCTACTACGGGACAGGGGTCACTGAAGCTTTCTTT.

The chain is built from TRBV12-3 or TRBV12-4 and TRBJ2-3; 7 bases are shared with TRBD1. The V and J ends lost 4 bases and 1 base, in that order; junction bases with no gene match: 5. This CDR3 contains 15 residues. The DNA of the CDR3 is TGTGCCAGCAGTTCCAACAGGGGTGGCACAGATACGCAGTATTTT. It yields the protein CASSSNRGGTDTQYF.

The chain carries TRBV9 and TRBJ2-5; 11 bases agree with TRBD2. V was pared by 4 bases and J by 2 bases, with 10 bases of the junction left unmatched. CDR1 is SGDLS and CDR2 is YYNGEE in the germline V gene. This CDR3 has 17 amino acids. The CDR3 nucleotides read TGTGCCAGCAGCCGTGGAGTGACTAGCGGGGAACAAGAGACCCAGTACTTC. Protein product: CASSRGVTSGEQETQYF.

This sequence joins TRBV3-1 and TRBJ1-2, with D hard to call. V was trimmed by 3 bases and J by 3 bases, leaving 17 bases between them. This CDR3 is built from 16 residues. The germline CDR1 and CDR2 sequences are LGHDT and YNNKEL (reference sequence). CDR3 region: CASSHHPPGAHYGYTF. CDR3 in DNA: TGTGCCAGCAGCCACCACCCCCCGGGAGCCCACTATGGCTACACCTTC.

In this sample, this clonotype turned up a few times. The V call is TRBV7-2, the J call TRBJ2-1; D ambiguous. CDR1 and CDR2 (germline): SGHTA, FQGNSA. The CDR3 consists of 17 residues. V lost 8 bases to trimming and J lost 3 bases, with 23 bases between them. The CDR3 region is CASSSWASTSSYNEQFF. The DNA for the CDR3 is TGTGCCAGCTCCTCCTGGGCTTCCACTTCCAGCTACAATGAGCAGTTCTTC.

The chain employs TRBV2 and TRBJ2-1; 7 positions match TRBD1. Unmatched junction bases numbered 12, after V lost 6 bases and J lost 7 bases. Germline-derived CDR1 and CDR2 are SNHLY and FYNNEI. There are 15 residues in the CDR3. CDR3 sequence (DNA): TGTGCCAGCAGGGAACAGGGGTTTGTAAGGAATGAGCAGTTCTTC. Its protein is CASREQGFVRNEQFF.

The genes are TRBV6-1 and TRBJ1-2; no clear D. The V gene lost 8 bases and the J gene lost 2 bases, with 12 bases spanning the gap. Germline values: CDR1 MNHNS, CDR2 SASEGT. CDR3 length: 13 amino acids. The CDR3 spells CASVVAANYGYTF. The CDR3 bases are TGTGCCAGCGTCGTGGCAGCCAACTATGGCTACACCTTC.

The chain joins TRBV4-1 to TRBJ2-7; 11 nucleotides line up with TRBD1. Germline V gene lookup returns CDR1 MGHRA and CDR2 YSYEKL. The CDR3 loop spans 15 amino acids. V was pared by 6 bases and J by 4 bases, with 8 bases of the junction left unmatched. DNA of the CDR3: TGCGCCAGCAGTCATGGACAGGGGGCTTGGTACGAGCAGTACTTC. This gives the protein CASSHGQGAWYEQYF.

This clonotype was detected many times. The rearrangement uses TRBV19 and TRBJ1-2; TRBD1 matches at 7 bases. The J segment lost 2 bases and the V segment lost 7 bases, leaving 7 bases of the junction unmatched. Germline V CDR1 and CDR2: LNHDA, SQIVND (reference sequence). CDR3 length equals 14 residues. The CDR3 here is CASNPLQGNYGYTF. DNA for the CDR3: TGTGCCAGTAATCCTCTACAGGGGAACTATGGCTACACCTTC.

There are many counts of this clonotype. This chain uses TRBV3-1 with TRBJ2-5, with 8 bases identical to TRBD1. Trimming at V came to 2 bases and at J to 4 bases, leaving 6 bases not matched to a gene. Germline V CDR1 and CDR2: LGHDT, YNNKEL (reference sequence). The CDR3 sequence is 15 residues long. The CDR3 DNA reads as TGTGCCAGCAGCCAATATGCAGGGGGCAGAGAGACCCAGTACTTC. Protein: CASSQYAGGRETQYF.

This clonotype came up a few times. V gene TRBV6-2 or TRBV6-3 combines with J gene TRBJ1-1; D ambiguous. Trimming took off 2 bases at V and 1 base at J, with 5 bases between the two ends. CDR3 size: 13 residues. Germline V gives CDR1 MNHEY, CDR2 SVGEGT. CDR3 sequence: CASSYDRNTEAFF. The CDR3, as DNA: TGTGCCAGCAGTTACGATCGGAACACTGAAGCTTTCTTT.

The V gene is TRBV12-3 or TRBV12-4, the J gene TRBJ2-5; TRBD2 matches 7 bases. This CDR3 is 13 amino acids long. V gave up 6 bases and J gave up 3 bases; unmatched junction bases: 4. The CDR3 is CASSPSGEETQYF. The CDR3 region has the DNA TGTGCCAGCAGCCCAAGCGGGGAAGAGACCCAGTACTTC.

The chain carries TRBV4-2 and TRBJ2-7; D assignment may be TRBD1 or TRBD2 (6 bases each). Germline V gene data show CDR1 as LGHNA and CDR2 as YNFKEQ. V lost 1 base to trimming and J lost 0 bases, with 13 bases between them. The CDR3 is 16 residues long. The CDR3 DNA follows: TGTGCCAGCAGCCAAGGGGGCGGGGACACCTCCTACGAGCAGTACTTC. This codes for CASSQGGGDTSYEQYF.

The chain recombines TRBV6-5 with TRBJ1-6; D unclear. V was trimmed by 0 bases and J by 0 bases, leaving 6 bases between them. Germline V gene sequence: CDR1 MNHEY, CDR2 SVGAGI. The CDR3 is 16 residues long. The DNA for the CDR3 is TGTGCCAGCAGTTACTCCCGGAGCTCCTATAATTCACCCCTCCACTTT. Translation gives CASSYSRSSYNSPLHF.

The chain carries TRBV11-2 and TRBJ1-6; maybe TRBD1 (6 bases). CDR3 length: 14 amino acids. Germline V CDR1 and CDR2: SGHAT, FQNNGV. V was clipped by 5 bases and J by 6 bases, with 11 bases between them. CDR3 loop: CASSLGTFNSPLHF. CDR3 nucleotides: TGTGCCAGCAGCCTTGGGACATTTAATTCACCCCTCCACTTT. The whole variable domain, filled in from reference TRBV11-2 and TRBJ1-6, reads EAGVAQSPRYKIIEKRQSVAFWCNPISGHATLYWYQQILGQGPKLLIQFQNNGVVDDSQLPKDRFSAERLKGVDSTLKIQPAKLEDSAVYLCASSLGTFNSPLHFGNGTRLTVT.

The chain employs TRBV11-1 and TRBJ2-5, with TRBD1 identical over 9 bases. This CDR3 spans 16 amino acids. Per germline, CDR1 SGHAT and CDR2 FQDESV (reference sequence). The V and J ends lost 5 bases and 2 bases, in that order; junction bases with no gene match: 9. The CDR3 sequence is CASSIHRDREQETQYF. CDR3 coding DNA: TGTGCCAGCAGCATCCACCGGGACAGGGAACAAGAGACCCAGTACTTC.

This clonotype has at least ten counts. The chain combines TRBV5-1 with TRBJ2-1; 8 bases fit TRBD1. The CDR3 has 15 amino acids. Germline V gives CDR1 SGHRS, CDR2 YFSETQ. J lost 8 bases, V lost 4 bases, and 11 bases had no gene match. The CDR3 DNA reads as TGCGCCAGCAGCGAGCGGACAGGGAATATCCATGAGCAGTTCTTC. As protein: CASSERTGNIHEQFF.

There are a few counts of this clonotype. The chain recombines TRBV28 with TRBJ1-1; no clear D. Germline V gene sequence: CDR1 MDHEN, CDR2 SYDVKM. The CDR3 sequence is 11 residues long. Trimming took off 2 bases at V and 6 bases at J, with 4 bases between the two ends. The CDR3 reads CASSLEAEAFF. The CDR3 nucleotides read TGTGCCAGCAGTTTAGAGGCTGAAGCTTTCTTT.

The J gene is TRBJ1-6, the V gene TRBV28, with 9 bases lining up with TRBD1. There are 14 residues in the CDR3. Trimming removed 6 bases from V and 8 bases from J; junction bases left unmatched: 5. CDR1 and CDR2 (germline): MDHEN, SYDVKM. The CDR3 DNA is TGTGCCAGCAGCCCTGACAGGGGGGATTCACCCCTCCACTTT. It specifies CASSPDRGDSPLHF.

The chain combines TRBV20-1 with TRBJ1-2, with D hard to call. The germline V and J ends were trimmed by 5 bases and 3 bases, with 10 bases remaining between them. CDR3 length: 12 amino acids. Germline CDR1 reads DFQATT; CDR2 reads SNEGSKA (reference sequence). The CDR3 DNA is TGCAGTGCTGATACAGCATACTATGGCTACACCTTC. Translated, it gives CSADTAYYGYTF.

This clonotype was seen a few times. The chain uses TRBV6-5 and TRBJ1-1, with TRBD1 matching 7 bases. Germline CDR1 is MNHEY and CDR2 is SVGAGI. V shed 2 bases and J 0 bases; nucleotides not matched to a gene: 3. CDR3 length: 15 amino acids. The chain's CDR3 is CASSYTTGVNTEAFF. In nucleotides, the CDR3 is TGTGCCAGCAGTTACACCACAGGGGTGAACACTGAAGCTTTCTTT.

This clonotype was counted between two and nine times. This chain links TRBV28 with TRBJ2-5; D may be TRBD1 or TRBD2 (5 bases each). Germline values: CDR1 MDHEN, CDR2 SYDVKM. V lost 7 bases and J lost 3, with 18 bases in between. There are 15 residues in the CDR3. CDR3 sequence: CASTPIGAVEETQYF. CDR3 DNA sequence: TGTGCCAGCACCCCCATCGGGGCGGTCGAAGAGACCCAGTACTTC.

This clonotype has only a few counts. V gene TRBV18 combines with J gene TRBJ2-7; 9 nucleotides match TRBD2. The CDR3 covers 16 residues. Losses at the gene ends were 3 bases for V and 6 bases for J; bases not matched to a gene: 12. Germline V gives CDR1 KGHSH, CDR2 LQKENI. CDR3 residues: CASSPLASGTSGEQYF. The CDR3 DNA is TGTGCCAGCTCACCTCTGGCTAGCGGGACCTCCGGCGAGCAGTACTTC.